Listed here are 21 T cell receptor beta chains from one sample, sequenced in a study of CD8 T cells in Susac syndrome. Reverse transcription of roughly 0.45 to 1 ug RNA was performed with random hexamers. TCRdb redid the calling of the immunoSEQ multiplex PCR reads with MiXCR, one entry per CDR3 protein. The data contain about 180,000 distinct CDR3 sequences, around 94% of them singletons. The sequencing sample was made of CD4+ T cells from PBMCs. These receptor sequences come from a human donor with Susac syndrome.

V and J are TRBV19 and TRBJ2-3; 9 bases align to TRBD1. J lost 2 bases, V lost 5 bases, and 8 bases had no gene match. The CDR3 sequence is 16 residues long. The germline V gene has CDR1 LNHDA and CDR2 SQIVND (reference sequence). This chain's CDR3 is CASSPQTGGNTDTQYF. The CDR3 nucleotides read TGTGCCAGTAGTCCCCAGACAGGGGGAAACACAGATACGCAGTATTTT.

The rearrangement uses TRBV6-5 and TRBJ2-3, with D uncertain. Germline values: CDR1 MNHEY, CDR2 SVGAGI. The CDR3 sequence is 14 residues long. Trimming left V 6 bases short and J 5 bases short, with 15 bases between. The CDR3 coding sequence is TGTGCCAGCAGCTCCGAGGAGTGGGGAGATACGCAGTATTTT. This translates into CASSSEEWGDTQYF.

The chain recombines TRBV5-1 with TRBJ2-5; a possible D gene is TRBD1 (6 bases). Looked up from germline, CDR1 is SGHRS and CDR2 is YFSETQ. Between the trimmed V and J ends, which lost 3 bases and 4 bases, there was a span of 13 bases. The CDR3 is 14 residues long. The CDR3 sequence is CASSYGQWGETQYF. The CDR3 nucleotides are TGCGCCAGCAGCTACGGACAGTGGGGAGAGACCCAGTACTTC.

This sequence joins TRBV5-6 and TRBJ2-4, with TRBD2 identical over 8 bases. The junction had 3 bases not matched to a gene; V was cut back by 0 bases and J by 4 bases. The CDR3 runs to 15 residues. The germline gives CDR1 SGHDT, CDR2 YYEEEE. The CDR3 spells CASSLVAGGKNIQYF. CDR3 sequence (DNA): TGTGCCAGCAGCTTGGTGGCGGGGGGTAAAAACATTCAGTACTTC.

J is TRBJ2-1 and V is TRBV9; 7 nucleotides match TRBD2. Trimming took 0 bases from V and 8 from J; bases not matched to a gene: 5. Looked up from germline, CDR1 is SGDLS and CDR2 is YYNGEE. The CDR3 spans 14 residues. The DNA of the CDR3 is TGTGCCAGCAGCGTAGACGGGGGGAGCGATGAGCAGTTCTTC. It specifies CASSVDGGSDEQFF.

The rearrangement joins TRBV18 to TRBJ1-2, with 8 bases that match TRBD1. Germline CDR1 KGHSH, CDR2 LQKENI. Trimming at V came to 3 bases and at J to 2 bases, leaving 5 bases not matched to a gene. This CDR3 region has 15 residues. The CDR3 sequence is CASSPSRDRNYGYTF. The CDR3 coding sequence is TGTGCCAGCTCACCGTCCCGGGACAGGAACTATGGCTACACCTTC.

This clonotype showed up just a few times. The J gene is TRBJ2-2, the V gene TRBV12-3 or TRBV12-4; tentative D call: TRBD1 (5 bases). Trimming cost V 6 bases and J 0 bases, with 5 bases left between them. The CDR3 contains 13 residues. The CDR3 region is CASRTANTGELFF. The CDR3 DNA reads as TGTGCCAGCAGGACAGCGAACACCGGGGAGCTGTTTTTT.

This clonotype occurred once. The chain links TRBV20-1 to TRBJ2-5, with 10 nucleotides matching TRBD1. Germline V CDR1 and CDR2: DFQATT, SNEGSKA (reference sequence). The V gene end was trimmed by 6 bases and the J gene end by 5 bases; junction bases not matched to a gene: 6. This CDR3 spans 13 amino acids. The chain's CDR3 is CSARQGAVETQYF. The CDR3 nucleotides read TGCAGTGCACGACAGGGGGCGGTGGAGACCCAGTACTTC.

The CDR3: CASSPRGLAGGRETQYF. The CDR3 DNA reads as TGTGCCAGCAGCCCTCGGGGACTAGCGGGGGGGCGGGAGACCCAGTACTTC. The V and J genes are TRBV3-1 and TRBJ2-5, with 16 bases identical to TRBD2. Germline V CDR1 and CDR2: LGHDT, YNNKEL (reference sequence). With V trimmed by 4 bases and J by 5 bases, 7 bases remained unmatched. This CDR3 is built from 17 residues.

The CDR3 nucleotides read TGCAGTGCCGTTCCGGGACAGAAGTATGGCTACACCTTC. Amino acid sequence: CSAVPGQKYGYTF. The chain is built from TRBV20-1 and TRBJ1-2; 7 bases fit TRBD1. There are 13 residues in the CDR3. V was clipped by 6 bases and J by 5 bases; unmatched bases: 9. Per the germline V gene, CDR1 is DFQATT and CDR2 is SNEGSKA (reference sequence).

The chain links TRBV9 to TRBJ2-7, with D perhaps TRBD1 or TRBD2 (5 bases each). Germline CDR1 reads SGDLS; CDR2 reads YYNGEE. Trimming cost V 3 bases and J 3 bases, with 13 bases left between them. This CDR3 contains 14 residues. CDR3 sequence (DNA): TGTGCCAGCAGCGAAGGGACCGATTACTACGAGCAGTACTTC. Translation gives CASSEGTDYYEQYF.

This clonotype was seen just once. The V and J genes are TRBV18 and TRBJ2-1; unclear D gene. The V end was cut by 2 bases, the J end by 0 bases, with 8 bases between. CDR1 and CDR2 from the germline V gene are KGHSH and LQKENI. The CDR3 extends over 15 amino acids. Written as DNA, the CDR3 is TGTGCCAGCTCACCAGAGACTGGCTCCTACAATGAGCAGTTCTTC. It codes for CASSPETGSYNEQFF.

V usage is TRBV2 and J usage is TRBJ2-3; unclear D gene. V was shortened by 5 bases and J by 6 bases, with 9 bases between the two germline ends. The CDR3 is made up of 12 amino acids. Germline-derived CDR1 and CDR2 are SNHLY and FYNNEI. The CDR3 nucleotides read TGTGCCAGCAGTATAGCCGCGGATACGCAGTATTTT. Encoded protein: CASSIAADTQYF.

The chain is built from TRBV5-1 and TRBJ2-1; 10 positions match TRBD2. Germline V CDR1 and CDR2: SGHRS, YFSETQ. After removal of 0 bases from V and 2 bases from J, the junction contained 5 bases not matched to a gene. CDR3 length equals 17 residues. The CDR3 sequence: CASSLGSSGGAYNEQFF. The DNA of the CDR3 is TGCGCCAGCAGCTTGGGTTCTAGCGGGGGAGCCTACAATGAGCAGTTCTTC.

The gene calls are TRBV3-1 and TRBJ2-1, with TRBD2 matching over 10 bases. This CDR3 spans 14 amino acids. V shed 2 bases, J shed 7 bases, and the junction held 2 bases outside the gene matches. Germline values: CDR1 LGHDT, CDR2 YNNKEL (reference sequence). The CDR3 bases are TGTGCCAGCAGCCAAAGAGCGGGAGGGAATGAGCAGTTCTTC. Translated: CASSQRAGGNEQFF.

The chain has TRBV4-1 and TRBJ2-1, with D perhaps TRBD1 or TRBD2 (6 bases each). The V gene lost 5 bases and the J gene lost 4 bases, with 15 bases spanning the gap. This CDR3 is 15 amino acids long. Germline V gene lookup returns CDR1 MGHRA and CDR2 YSYEKL. The CDR3: CASSSGAGPYNEQFF. For the CDR3, the DNA is TGCGCCAGCAGCTCAGGGGCGGGGCCTTACAATGAGCAGTTCTTC.

This clonotype was counted between two and nine times. This chain joins TRBV4-3 and TRBJ1-2; weak D call: TRBD1 (6 bases). Trimming shortened V by 5 bases and J by 7 bases, and 17 bases separated the two germline ends. Germline values: CDR1 LGHNA, CDR2 YSLEER. The CDR3 sequence is 14 residues long. CDR3 coding DNA: TGCGCCAGCAGCTACACAGGGCTGTCGCTTGGCTACACCTTC. Its protein is CASSYTGLSLGYTF.

This clonotype was seen just once. V gene TRBV4-3 combines with J gene TRBJ1-5; D unresolved. Germline CDR1 LGHNA, CDR2 YSLEER. Trimming pared 0 bases from V and 7 bases from J, leaving 13 bases between. The CDR3 is made up of 15 amino acids. For the CDR3, the DNA is TGCGCCAGCAGCCAAGATCCTTACATGAAACAGCCCCAGCATTTT. Its protein is CASSQDPYMKQPQHF.

This chain links TRBV19 with TRBJ1-5, with D perhaps matching TRBD1 (5 bases). Germline CDR1 is LNHDA and CDR2 is SQIVND (reference sequence). Trimming removed 1 base from V and 5 bases from J, with 9 bases in between. The length of the CDR3 is 14 residues. The CDR3 is CASSIVQGYQPQHF. In nucleotides, the CDR3 is TGTGCCAGTAGTATAGTTCAGGGTTATCAGCCCCAGCATTTT.

The chain couples TRBV25-1 to TRBJ2-2; the D is unclear. V was shortened by 0 bases and J by 7 bases, with 3 bases between the two germline ends. In germline, CDR1 is MGHDK, CDR2 SYGVNS. CDR3 length equals 12 residues. The CDR3 protein is CASSEYVGELFF. DNA for the CDR3: TGTGCCAGCAGTGAATATGTCGGGGAGCTGTTTTTT.

The gene calls are TRBV20-1 and TRBJ2-3; TRBD2 aligns across 7 bases. The ends lost 4 bases at V and 6 bases at J; junction bases unmatched: 25. This CDR3 region has 19 residues. Looked up from germline, CDR1 is DFQATT and CDR2 is SNEGSKA (reference sequence). CDR3 DNA: TGCAGTGCTACCTCCTCAGGGTTCGGCGGGAGTGCCGCTATGGATACGCAGTATTTT. Translating it yields CSATSSGFGGSAAMDTQYF.